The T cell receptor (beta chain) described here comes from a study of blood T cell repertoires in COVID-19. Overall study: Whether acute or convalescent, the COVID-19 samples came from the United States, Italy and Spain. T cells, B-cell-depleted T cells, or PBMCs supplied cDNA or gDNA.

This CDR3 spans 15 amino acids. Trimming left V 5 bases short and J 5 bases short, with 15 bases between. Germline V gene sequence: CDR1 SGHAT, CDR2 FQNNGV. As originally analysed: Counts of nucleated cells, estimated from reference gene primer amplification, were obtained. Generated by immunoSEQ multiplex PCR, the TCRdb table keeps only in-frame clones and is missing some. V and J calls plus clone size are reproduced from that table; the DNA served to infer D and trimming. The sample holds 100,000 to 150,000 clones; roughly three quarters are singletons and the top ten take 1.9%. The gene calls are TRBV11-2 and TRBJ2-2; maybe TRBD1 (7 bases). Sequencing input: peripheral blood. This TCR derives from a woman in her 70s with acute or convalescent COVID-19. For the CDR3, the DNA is TGTGCCAGCAGCCGTGGAGGGGGCAGAACCGGGGAGCTGTTTTTT. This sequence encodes CASSRGGGRTGELFF.